The 30 T cell receptor beta chains given below trace back to one sample, sequenced in a study of beta chain features in type 1 diabetes. Study results and caveats: When Type 1 diabetes patients were examined, their TCRB CDR3s proved moderately but significantly shorter in all four CD4+ subsets.

Expressed TCRB transcripts were sequenced because the entire RNA isolate underwent reverse transcription. Clones were read by immunoSEQ multiplex PCR, and TCRdb kept only the in-frame ones, dropping some. The data hold more than 300,000 clones, with over 8.5% observed a single time. What these receptors recognize is not known. Sequenced sample: central memory CD4+ T cells from blood. The receptors come from a man in his thirties or forties with type 1 diabetes.

This clone was seen more than once but under ten times. The genes are TRBV7-9 and TRBJ1-1; tentative D call: TRBD1 (5 bases). Trimming shortened V by 2 bases and J by 5 bases, and 9 bases separated the two germline ends. CDR3 length equals 13 residues. The germline gives CDR1 SEHNR, CDR2 FQNEAQ (reference sequence). CDR3 DNA: TGTGCCAGCAGCTTATGGGGGGGAACTGAAGCTTTCTTT. Protein product: CASSLWGGTEAFF.

The table lists this clone with many counts. The rearrangement links TRBV19 to TRBJ2-1, with D possibly being TRBD1 (5 bases). Germline V lookup: CDR1 LNHDA, CDR2 SQIVND (reference sequence). Trimming removed 4 bases at V and 1 base at J, with 17 bases between. The CDR3 runs to 17 residues. CDR3 residues: CASSKTVGPVSYNEQFF. The CDR3 nucleotides are TGTGCCAGTAGTAAGACCGTGGGGCCGGTGTCCTACAATGAGCAGTTCTTC.

This sequence joins TRBV7-9 and TRBJ1-4; D possibly corresponds to TRBD1 (6 bases). This CDR3 has 15 residues. The germline V gene encodes CDR1 SEHNR and CDR2 FQNEAQ (reference sequence). Trimming took 4 bases from V and 0 from J, leaving 9 bases between them. The CDR3 nucleotides are TGTGCCAGCAGCTCAACAGGGACAACTAATGAAAAACTGTTTTTT. Translating gives CASSSTGTTNEKLFF.

This clone was seen more than once but under ten times. The V and J genes are TRBV28 and TRBJ2-5, with 9 bases lining up with TRBD1. V was clipped by 7 bases and J by 5 bases; unmatched bases: 5. The length of the CDR3 is 13 residues. CDR1 is MDHEN and CDR2 is SYDVKM in the germline V gene. The CDR3 loop is CASIPGQGETQYF. CDR3 bases: TGTGCCAGCATCCCGGGACAGGGCGAGACCCAGTACTTC.

The chain couples TRBV6-6 to TRBJ1-1; 10 bases agree with TRBD1. Germline V lookup: CDR1 MNHNY, CDR2 SVGAGI (reference sequence). This CDR3 has 16 amino acids. Trimming cost V 5 bases and J 7 bases; bases outside gene matches: 13. CDR3 loop: CASSPSYRDRGNEAFF. CDR3 coding DNA: TGTGCCAGCAGTCCATCATACCGGGACAGGGGAAATGAAGCTTTCTTT.

This clone appeared many times. This rearrangement joins TRBV4-3 to TRBJ2-1; no reliable D call. The germline V gene has CDR1 LGHNA and CDR2 YSLEER. V gave up 3 bases and J gave up 4 bases, with 10 bases separating them. There are 14 residues in the CDR3. CDR3 in DNA: TGCGCCAGCAGCCAGGGTGAACCATACAATGAGCAGTTCTTC. Protein: CASSQGEPYNEQFF.

In this sample, this clone turned up many times. The chain links TRBV5-1 to TRBJ2-7; D possibly corresponds to TRBD1 (6 bases). This CDR3 contains 14 residues. Germline-derived CDR1 and CDR2 are SGHRS and YFSETQ. V was trimmed by 4 bases and J by 0 bases, leaving 11 bases between them. CDR3 coding DNA: TGCGCCAGCAGCCATACAGGGAGCTCCTACGAGCAGTACTTC. This encodes CASSHTGSSYEQYF.

The chain uses TRBV2 and TRBJ1-5; D is unresolved. Germline CDR1 reads SNHLY; CDR2 reads FYNNEI. V was pared by 8 bases and J by 7 bases, with 9 bases between. The CDR3 length is 11 residues. The CDR3 protein is CASGIFQPQHF. CDR3 nucleotides: TGTGCCAGCGGAATTTTCCAGCCCCAGCATTTT.

This clone was recorded many times. This chain uses TRBV2 with TRBJ2-1; D call uncertain. V was trimmed by 6 bases and J by 10 bases, leaving 7 bases between them. The CDR3 extends over 10 amino acids. In germline, CDR1 is SNHLY, CDR2 FYNNEI. In DNA form, the CDR3 reads TGTGCCAGCAGGGTAGTCGAGCAGTTCTTC. It yields the protein CASRVVEQFF.

This clone was seen a handful of times. This may be a read error, as it is one base from a much larger clone. The rearrangement joins TRBV2 to TRBJ1-4; no clear D gene. Per the germline V gene, CDR1 is SNHLY and CDR2 is FYNNEI. V lost 6 bases, J lost 4 bases, and 3 bases lay in between. This CDR3 comprises 11 residues. This chain's CDR3 is CASRINEKLFF. The CDR3 nucleotides read TGTGCCAGCAGGATTAATGAAAAACTGTTTTTT.

The genes are TRBV13 and TRBJ2-7; 13 bases align to TRBD2. This CDR3 has 19 residues. Germline assignment: CDR1 PRHDT and CDR2 FYEKMQ (reference sequence). Trimming took 5 bases from V and 1 from J; bases not matched to a gene: 14. The CDR3 loop reads CASSPGLAGVRKLSYEQYF. CDR3 DNA: TGTGCCAGCAGCCCCGGACTAGCGGGAGTTAGAAAGTTATCCTACGAGCAGTACTTC.

This clone has ten or more counts. The genes are TRBV7-9 and TRBJ1-1, with D maybe TRBD1 (5 bases). Germline-derived CDR1 and CDR2 are SEHNR and FQNEAQ (reference sequence). V lost 3 bases to trimming and J lost 3 bases, with 14 bases between them. This CDR3 region has 15 residues. CDR3 sequence: CASSLGVAGYTEAFF. CDR3 DNA: TGTGCCAGCAGCTTGGGGGTCGCAGGGTACACTGAAGCTTTCTTT.

This clone was observed a few times. V gene TRBV5-1 combines with J gene TRBJ1-1; D uncertain. The germline V gene encodes CDR1 SGHRS and CDR2 YFSETQ. The CDR3 sequence is 12 residues long. The V and J ends lost 5 bases and 1 base respectively, with 6 bases between them. The CDR3: CASRQQNTEAFF. CDR3 sequence (DNA): TGCGCCAGCAGACAGCAGAACACTGAAGCTTTCTTT.

V usage is TRBV7-9 and J usage is TRBJ2-2; TRBD1 is a possible D gene (6 bases). Germline V lookup: CDR1 SEHNR, CDR2 FQNEAQ (reference sequence). The CDR3 runs to 14 residues. V lost 5 bases and J lost 2, with 9 bases in between. CDR3 protein: CASSTQGNTGELFF. CDR3 sequence (DNA): TGTGCCAGCAGCACACAGGGAAACACCGGGGAGCTGTTTTTT.

In regard to this clone: The sample contains more than one DNA sequence encoding this CDR3. V gene TRBV5-1 combines with J gene TRBJ2-7, with D tentatively TRBD2 (6 bases). Germline V gene sequence: CDR1 SGHRS, CDR2 YFSETQ. V was cut by 0 bases and J by 0 bases, with 10 bases left in between. The length of the CDR3 is 15 residues. CDR3 nucleotide sequence: TGCGCCAGCAGCTTGGGGCGCGGGGACTCCTACGAGCAGTACTTC. Protein product: CASSLGRGDSYEQYF.

The CDR3 sequence is CASSPLSGTSEAFF. Here the CDR3 DNA reads TGTGCCAGCTCACCCCTGTCGGGGACCTCTGAAGCTTTCTTT. The chain joins TRBV18 to TRBJ1-1; the D gene is possibly TRBD1 (5 bases). This CDR3 has 14 amino acids. Germline assignment: CDR1 KGHSH and CDR2 LQKENI. Trimming removed 3 bases from V and 6 bases from J, with 14 bases in between. The full variable domain, with the rest looked up from reference TRBV18 and TRBJ1-1, is NAGVMQNPRHLVRRRGQEARLRCSPMKGHSHVYWYRQLPEEGLKFMVYLQKENIIDESGMPKERFSAEFPKEGPSILRIQQVVRGDSAAYFCASSPLSGTSEAFFGQGTRLTVV.

The chain carries TRBV6-5 and TRBJ1-1; 8 positions agree with TRBD1. The CDR3 has 14 amino acids. V lost 0 bases, J lost 6 bases, and 3 bases stayed unmatched. Germline CDR1 is MNHEY and CDR2 is SVGAGI. CDR3 in DNA: TGTGCCAGCAGTTACTCTGGGACAGGCGCTGAAGCTTTCTTT. Protein: CASSYSGTGAEAFF.

This clone has only a few counts. This rearrangement joins TRBV19 to TRBJ1-5; unclear D gene. In germline, CDR1 is LNHDA, CDR2 SQIVND (reference sequence). The CDR3 loop spans 14 amino acids. V lost 6 bases and J lost 3, with 12 bases in between. This CDR3 reads CASSLTEANQPQHF. The CDR3 nucleotides read TGTGCCAGTAGCCTCACAGAGGCCAATCAGCCCCAGCATTTT.

This clone has only a few counts. V gene TRBV7-2 combines with J gene TRBJ2-3; 9 bases agree with TRBD2. CDR1 is SGHTA and CDR2 is FQGNSA in the germline V gene. The CDR3 extends over 15 amino acids. The V and J ends lost 8 bases and 2 bases, in that order; junction bases with no gene match: 8. The CDR3 loop reads CASGSLAGVTDTQYF. CDR3 in DNA: TGTGCCAGCGGAAGTTTAGCGGGAGTCACAGATACGCAGTATTTT. Together with reference TRBV7-2 and TRBJ2-3, the CDR3 gives the full variable domain: GAGVSQSPSNKVTEKGKDVELRCDPISGHTALYWYRQSLGQGLEFLIYFQGNSAPDKSGLPSDRFSAERTGGSVSTLTIQRTQQEDSAVYLCASGSLAGVTDTQYFGPGTRLTVL.

This clone was found a few times. The chain combines TRBV12-5 with TRBJ2-5; D is undetermined. The CDR3 loop spans 13 amino acids. From germline, CDR1 is LGHNT and CDR2 FRNRAP. V lost 1 base, J lost 1 base, and 4 bases lay in between. The CDR3 loop reads CASGLDTQETQYF. CDR3 bases: TGTGCTAGTGGTTTGGACACCCAAGAGACCCAGTACTTC.

As concerns this clone: An end of the junction differs from the germline gene, which may be a read error. This chain connects TRBV6-1 to TRBJ2-7; weak D call: TRBD2 (6 bases). Per the germline V gene, CDR1 is MNHNS and CDR2 is SASEGT. The CDR3 runs to 13 residues. The CDR3: CASSAMGLDGGDF. In DNA, the CDR3 is TGTGCCAGCAGTGCTATGGGACTGGACGGAGGCGACTTC.

Worth noting for this clone: Germline is not matched at one junction end, which may reflect a read error. The rearrangement uses TRBV20-1 and TRBJ2-1, with 9 positions matching TRBD2. The germline CDR1 and CDR2 sequences are DFQATT and SNEGSKA (reference sequence). The CDR3 covers 10 residues. CDR3 residues: CSATGTSIVF. The CDR3 region has the DNA TGCAGTGCTACCGGGACTAGCATTGTCTTC.

This clone turned up a few times. In DNA, the CDR3 is TGTGCCAGCAGAAGGGGGCGCGAGGCTGAAGCTTTCTTT. Translation: CASRRGREAEAFF. The chain has TRBV13 and TRBJ1-1, with TRBD1 identical over 7 bases. Germline V gene lookup returns CDR1 PRHDT and CDR2 FYEKMQ (reference sequence). The CDR3 covers 13 residues. V shed 6 bases and J 6 bases; nucleotides not matched to a gene: 7.

This chain uses TRBV5-1 with TRBJ2-1; D is perhaps TRBD1 (5 bases). This CDR3 spans 17 amino acids. The V and J ends lost 0 bases and 5 bases respectively, with 18 bases between them. Per germline, CDR1 SGHRS and CDR2 YFSETQ. CDR3 sequence (DNA): TGCGCCAGCAGCTTGGCTATCGGGCAGGGTAAGGACAATGAGCAGTTCTTC. Protein product: CASSLAIGQGKDNEQFF.

There are many counts of this clone. V and J are TRBV28 and TRBJ2-7; tentative D call: TRBD2 (5 bases). Between the trimmed V and J ends, which lost 6 bases and 0 bases, there was a span of 15 bases. The CDR3 runs 15 residues. The germline gives CDR1 MDHEN, CDR2 SYDVKM. The CDR3 region has the DNA TGTGCCAGCAGCCCGATAACTGCGGGCTCCTACGAGCAGTACTTC. Translation: CASSPITAGSYEQYF.

This rearrangement joins TRBV28 to TRBJ1-2; perhaps TRBD1 as D (5 bases). The CDR3 has 12 amino acids. V lost 6 bases and J lost 8, with 13 bases in between. Germline loops: CDR1 MDHEN, CDR2 SYDVKM. CDR3 in DNA: TGTGCCAGCAGCCCCCAGGGCCGGGGCTACACCTTC. It specifies CASSPQGRGYTF.

This clone was picked up a small number of times. The chain is built from TRBV4-3 and TRBJ2-7, with 10 bases identical to TRBD2. V trimming: 0 bases; J trimming: 5 bases; junction bases outside the gene matches: 4. The CDR3 has 15 residues. CDR1 and CDR2 (germline): LGHNA, YSLEER. The CDR3 region has the DNA TGCGCCAGCAGCCAAGACAGCGGGAGGGCCGACGAGCAGTACTTC. Translated, it gives CASSQDSGRADEQYF.

The chain combines TRBV14 with TRBJ2-5; unclear D gene. Germline lookup yields CDR1 SGHDN and CDR2 FVKESK. This CDR3 spans 13 amino acids. V lost 2 bases, J lost 5 bases, and 9 bases lay in between. The DNA of the CDR3 is TGTGCCAGCAGCCAAACAGAGCTGGAGACCCAGTACTTC. This encodes CASSQTELETQYF. The full variable domain, with the rest looked up from reference TRBV14 and TRBJ2-5, is EAGVTQFPSHSVIEKGQTVTLRCDPISGHDNLYWYRRVMGKEIKFLLHFVKESKQDESGMPNNRFLAERTGGTYSTLKVQPAELEDSGVYFCASSQTELETQYFGPGTRLLVL.

This clone was detected ten times or more. The gene calls are TRBV18 and TRBJ1-1, with TRBD1 as a possible D gene (6 bases). V was shortened by 6 bases and J by 8 bases, with 19 bases between the two germline ends. The CDR3 loop spans 14 amino acids. In germline, CDR1 is KGHSH, CDR2 LQKENI. CDR3: CASSPSGGVGEAFF. CDR3 in DNA: TGTGCCAGCTCCCCTTCGGGGGGCGTGGGGGAAGCTTTCTTT.

This chain joins TRBV7-7 and TRBJ2-1; D ambiguous. CDR1 is SSHAT and CDR2 is FNYEAQ in the germline V gene (reference sequence). This CDR3 is built from 14 residues. The V and J ends lost 1 base and 5 bases respectively, with 9 bases between them. The CDR3 bases are TGTGCCAGCAGCTTAGATGGTGAAAACAATGAGCAGTTCTTC. Translating it yields CASSLDGENNEQFF.